The source of this T cell receptor (beta chain) is a study of graft-versus-host responses after intestinal transplantation. For the study at large: The study gave all recipients anti-thymocyte globulin induction, then tacrolimus and steroids for 2 to 3 years. Notes on the study in general: Among circulating GvH clones, peak levels were associated with early post-transplant declines in HvG clones. GvH clones appeared in recipient marrow, some first in ileum or blood. Patients who carried graft-donor T cell macrochimerism also had high graft-versus-host to host-versus-graft clonal ratios in their allografts.

Some clones are missing from TCRdb's copy, which holds only in-frame ones; the method was immunoSEQ multiplex PCR. This sample has over 85,000 clones, with 91% found just once. Germline CDR1 and CDR2: SGHNT and YENEEA. This CDR3 comprises 13 residues. The germline V and J ends were trimmed by 5 bases and 1 base, with 8 bases remaining between them. There are a few counts of this clone. Its target is not known. The chain carries TRBV11-3 and TRBJ1-1; D remains ambiguous. The sequencing here drew on unstimulated CD4+ T cells sorted from spleen or lymph node cells, taken before transplant. The sequence was collected from a human donor who was the organ donor for an intestinal transplant. In DNA form, the CDR3 reads TGTGCCAGCAGCATCCGACAGAACACTGAAGCTTTCTTT. As protein: CASSIRQNTEAFF.